This T cell receptor (beta chain) is from a study of blood T cell repertoires in COVID-19. For the study at large: Acute and convalescent COVID-19 specimens originated in the United States, Italy and Spain. Nucleic acid was either cDNA or gDNA, and it came from T cells, B-cell-depleted T cells, or PBMCs.

In the source study's methods: It was from reference gene primer amplification that nucleated cell counts were estimated. Sequencing used immunoSEQ multiplex PCR; TCRdb keeps in-frame clones, though not all of them. V, J and clone size are those of that table, while D and trimming were read from the DNA. The data show 130,000 or so clones, around 87% seen once. The CDR3 totals 15 residues. CDR1 and CDR2 (germline): MNHEY, SMNVEV (reference sequence). The V end was cut by 7 bases, the J end by 0 bases, with 16 bases between. This rearrangement joins TRBV27 to TRBJ2-7; D may be TRBD2 (5 bases). Sequences were obtained from peripheral blood. The sequence came from a man in his 70s with active COVID-19. In nucleotides, the CDR3 is TGTGCCAGCACCTTAAACGAGGGTGTCTCCTACGAGCAGTACTTC. It translates to CASTLNEGVSYEQYF.